This entry lists 25 T cell receptor beta chains sequenced from one sample in a study of blood T cell repertoires in COVID-19. Clones were sequenced by immunoSEQ multiplex PCR, and TCRdb holds only the in-frame ones, with some missing. The table has 150,000 to 190,000 clones, roughly 71% seen once. The specimen was peripheral blood. The source is an elderly woman with acute or convalescent COVID-19.

The gene calls are TRBV7-8 and TRBJ1-1; possibly TRBD1 for D (6 bases). There are 14 residues in the CDR3. V dropped 1 base and J dropped 4 bases, with 10 bases sitting between them. Germline assignment: CDR1 SGHVS and CDR2 FQNEAQ. The CDR3 DNA is TGTGCCAGCAGCTTAGTAGGGGGGGGCACTGAAGCTTTCTTT. Residues: CASSLVGGGTEAFF.

V usage is TRBV10-3 and J usage is TRBJ1-6; 8 bases are shared with TRBD1. The CDR3 consists of 16 residues. Looked up from germline, CDR1 is ENHRY and CDR2 is SYGVKD. V lost 6 bases, J lost 0 bases, and 4 bases stayed unmatched. The CDR3 nucleotides are TGTGCCATCAGCGCTACAGGGGGCTCCTATAATTCACCCCTCCACTTT. Amino acid sequence: CAISATGGSYNSPLHF.

The chain is built from TRBV25-1 and TRBJ2-4; D perhaps matches TRBD2 (6 bases). Germline V lookup: CDR1 MGHDK, CDR2 SYGVNS. Trimming stripped 4 bases from V and 6 bases from J, with 7 bases between. There are 12 residues in the CDR3. CDR3 nucleotides: TGTGCCAGCAGTGTGGGACTAAACATTCAGTACTTC. This translates into CASSVGLNIQYF. Supplemented by reference TRBV25-1 and TRBJ2-4, the full variable domain reads EADIYQTPRYLVIGTGKKITLECSQTMGHDKMYWYQQDPGMELHLIHYSYGVNSTEKGDLSSESTVSRIRTEHFPLTLESARPSHTSQYLCASSVGLNIQYFGAGTRLSVL.

The chain combines TRBV4-2 with TRBJ2-7; D gene unclear. Trimming removed 0 bases at V and 7 bases at J, with 10 bases between. Germline lookup yields CDR1 LGHNA and CDR2 YNFKEQ. This CDR3 is 13 amino acids long. CDR3 sequence reads: CASSQDWAGEQYF. The DNA of the CDR3 is TGTGCCAGCAGCCAAGATTGGGCTGGGGAGCAGTACTTC.

The V call is TRBV6-5, the J call TRBJ1-1; 8 bases are shared with TRBD1. The V and J ends lost 6 bases and 5 bases, in that order; junction bases with no gene match: 2. From germline, CDR1 is MNHEY and CDR2 SVGAGI. This CDR3 has 12 amino acids. The CDR3 reads CASRTGVTEAFF. CDR3 nucleotide sequence: TGTGCCAGCAGGACAGGGGTAACTGAAGCTTTCTTT.

This chain joins TRBV6-2 or TRBV6-3 and TRBJ2-7, with a weak D call TRBD1 (6 bases). Trimming removed 4 bases at V and 5 bases at J, with 21 bases between. Germline V gene lookup returns CDR1 MNHEY and CDR2 SVGEGT. This CDR3 contains 16 residues. The CDR3 is CASSSPQGPRINEQYF. The CDR3 nucleotides read TGTGCCAGCAGTTCCCCACAGGGTCCACGGATTAACGAGCAGTACTTC.

The chain couples TRBV4-3 to TRBJ1-5, with no clear D. Germline CDR1 is LGHNA and CDR2 is YSLEER. V was cut by 0 bases and J by 5 bases, with 17 bases left in between. This CDR3 has 17 amino acids. In DNA, the CDR3 is TGCGCCAGCAGCCAAGATCTTCGGGCAGCGGGCCATCAGCCCCAGCATTTT. Protein sequence: CASSQDLRAAGHQPQHF.

The J gene is TRBJ2-3, the V gene TRBV5-1, with D possibly being TRBD1 (6 bases). CDR1 and CDR2 (germline): SGHRS, YFSETQ. The length of the CDR3 is 15 residues. V was cut by 0 bases and J by 4 bases, with 12 bases left in between. CDR3 bases: TGCGCCAGCAGCTTGGCCGTGCAGGGGTCAGATACGCAGTATTTT. This encodes CASSLAVQGSDTQYF.

This chain connects TRBV2 to TRBJ1-6; 8 bases align to TRBD1. From germline, CDR1 is SNHLY and CDR2 FYNNEI. The CDR3 loop spans 15 amino acids. After removal of 6 bases from V and 5 bases from J, the junction contained 6 bases not matched to a gene. The CDR3 spells CASRLTGADNSPLHF. DNA for the CDR3: TGTGCCAGCAGGTTGACAGGGGCCGATAATTCACCCCTCCACTTT. Supplemented by reference TRBV2 and TRBJ1-6, the full variable domain reads EPEVTQTPSHQVTQMGQEVILRCVPISNHLYFYWYRQILGQKVEFLVSFYNNEISEKSEIFDDQFSVERPDGSNFTLKIRSTKLEDSAMYFCASRLTGADNSPLHFGNGTRLTVT.

The chain links TRBV11-1 to TRBJ2-2; D not certain. CDR1 is SGHAT, CDR2 FQDESV, per germline (reference sequence). CDR3 length: 14 amino acids. Between the trimmed V and J ends, which lost 2 bases and 3 bases, there was a span of 7 bases. This CDR3 reads CASSLLRDTGELFF. For the CDR3, the DNA is TGTGCCAGCAGCTTACTTAGAGACACCGGGGAGCTGTTTTTT.

Remarks on this clone: Other DNA sequences from this sample encode an identical CDR3 as well. The chain couples TRBV5-1 to TRBJ1-2, with D unclear. With 0 bases removed from V and 2 bases from J, the gap between germline ends came to 5 bases. Germline V gene lookup returns CDR1 SGHRS and CDR2 YFSETQ. This CDR3 spans 13 amino acids. The CDR3 DNA follows: TGCGCCAGCAGCTTGGACAGCAACTATGGCTACACCTTC. This gives the protein CASSLDSNYGYTF.

The sample holds a few counts of this clone. The J gene is TRBJ1-1, the V gene TRBV19; no firm D call. Germline V CDR1 and CDR2: LNHDA, SQIVND (reference sequence). V was shortened by 3 bases and J by 5 bases, with 10 bases between the two germline ends. This CDR3 is built from 13 residues. The CDR3 DNA sequence: TGTGCCAGTAGTATCCGGGGTTGGACTGAAGCTTTCTTT. Protein: CASSIRGWTEAFF. Supplemented by reference TRBV19 and TRBJ1-1, the full variable domain reads DGGITQSPKYLFRKEGQNVTLSCEQNLNHDAMYWYRQDPGQGLRLIYYSQIVNDFQKGDIAEGYSVSREKKESFPLTVTSAQKNPTAFYLCASSIRGWTEAFFGQGTRLTVV.

The rearrangement links TRBV5-1 to TRBJ1-1; 8 bases are shared with TRBD1. CDR3 length: 14 amino acids. Per germline, CDR1 SGHRS and CDR2 YFSETQ. The V and J ends lost 0 bases and 5 bases, in that order; junction bases with no gene match: 3. The CDR3 coding sequence is TGCGCCAGCAGCTTGGGGACAGGGTGGACTGAAGCTTTCTTT. Translated: CASSLGTGWTEAFF.

This clone came up a few times. The CDR3 region is CASSVLDRGNSPLHF. The CDR3 coding sequence is TGTGCCAGCAGCGTCCTGGACAGGGGAAATTCACCCCTCCACTTT. The V gene is TRBV9, the J gene TRBJ1-6, with 9 positions matching TRBD1. Looked up from germline, CDR1 is SGDLS and CDR2 is YYNGEE. The CDR3 runs 15 residues. The V segment lost 2 bases and the J segment 7 bases; nucleotides outside the gene matches: 4.

The genes are TRBV6-5 and TRBJ2-1, with D tentatively TRBD1 (5 bases). Germline V gene lookup returns CDR1 MNHEY and CDR2 SVGAGI. This CDR3 has 15 residues. Trimming removed 5 bases from V and 0 bases from J, with 11 bases in between. CDR3 nucleotide sequence: TGTGCCAGCAGTCAAAGACAGACCTCCTACAATGAGCAGTTCTTC. Translation gives CASSQRQTSYNEQFF.

This rearrangement joins TRBV7-3 to TRBJ2-3; 8 nucleotides agree with TRBD2. The CDR3 runs to 17 residues. In germline, CDR1 is SGHTA, CDR2 FQGTGA. With V trimmed by 5 bases and J by 0 bases, 10 bases remained unmatched. Here the CDR3 reads CASSARLTGGSTDTQYF. In DNA, the CDR3 is TGTGCCAGCAGCGCACGACTGACGGGGGGGAGCACAGATACGCAGTATTTT.

The chain has TRBV11-2 and TRBJ2-1; TRBD1 might be the D (5 bases). Looked up from germline, CDR1 is SGHAT and CDR2 is FQNNGV. The CDR3 runs to 16 residues. The V gene lost 0 bases and the J gene lost 1 base, with 10 bases spanning the gap. Here the CDR3 DNA reads TGTGCCAGCAGCTTAGAGGAGACAGATTCCTACAATGAGCAGTTCTTC. Amino acid sequence: CASSLEETDSYNEQFF.

J is TRBJ1-1 and V is TRBV29-1; D unresolved. CDR1 is SQVTM and CDR2 is ANQGSEA in the germline V gene. CDR3 length: 11 amino acids. Deletions cut 5 bases from V and 1 base from J, with 5 bases between. The CDR3, as DNA: TGCAGCGTTCTGTGGAACACTGAAGCTTTCTTT. Amino acids: CSVLWNTEAFF.

The gene calls are TRBV12-3 or TRBV12-4 and TRBJ2-7; 8 bases map to TRBD1. V shed 7 bases and J 9 bases; nucleotides not matched to a gene: 8. The CDR3 is made up of 12 amino acids. CDR3 loop: CASTDGQGGQYF. The CDR3 DNA reads as TGTGCCAGCACCGATGGACAGGGCGGGCAGTACTTC.

This clone has more than one count but fewer than ten. The rearrangement uses TRBV7-9 and TRBJ2-7, with 9 bases fitting TRBD1. This CDR3 has 16 residues. Germline V gene data show CDR1 as SEHNR and CDR2 as FQNEAQ (reference sequence). The V gene end was trimmed by 2 bases and the J gene end by 7 bases; junction bases not matched to a gene: 12. CDR3 DNA sequence: TGTGCCAGCAGCTTAAGGTTTTGGACAGGGGTGGAAGAGCAGTACTTC. Translating gives CASSLRFWTGVEEQYF.

The V and J genes are TRBV11-3 and TRBJ2-7; D perhaps matches TRBD1 (5 bases). The CDR3 spans 15 residues. The germline gives CDR1 SGHNT, CDR2 YENEEA. Trimming removed 1 base from V and 5 bases from J, with 15 bases in between. CDR3 coding DNA: TGTGCCAGCAGCTTAGGATTGGGGCAGGGCGACGAGCAGTACTTC. This codes for CASSLGLGQGDEQYF.

In the case of this clone: Relative to the germline gene, one junction end is altered; a read error may explain this. V usage is TRBV7-7 and J usage is TRBJ2-2; D is uncertain. Germline CDR1 is SSHAT and CDR2 is FNYEAQ (reference sequence). This CDR3 has 14 amino acids. The CDR3, as DNA: TGTGCTAGCACCCAGTCTGCGGCAACCGGGGAGCTGTTTTTT. Translating gives CASTQSAATGELFF.

This clone appeared a few times. This sequence joins TRBV9 and TRBJ2-7, with D maybe TRBD2 (6 bases). The CDR3 extends over 13 amino acids. Per the germline V gene, CDR1 is SGDLS and CDR2 is YYNGEE. Trimming pared 0 bases from V and 5 bases from J, leaving 9 bases between. CDR3: CASSVDSGDEQYF. The CDR3 nucleotides read TGTGCCAGCAGCGTAGATTCGGGGGACGAGCAGTACTTC.

The J gene is TRBJ1-6, the V gene TRBV18; D unclear. Germline CDR1 and CDR2: KGHSH and LQKENI. This CDR3 comprises 16 residues. V dropped 3 bases and J dropped 5 bases, with 14 bases sitting between them. CDR3 sequence reads: CASSPPAGINNSPLHF. CDR3 in DNA: TGTGCCAGCTCACCCCCCGCGGGGATTAATAATTCACCCCTCCACTTT.

The rearrangement uses TRBV28 and TRBJ1-6; D possibly corresponds to TRBD1 (6 bases). This CDR3 region has 17 residues. The V gene lost 7 bases and the J gene lost 0 bases, with 16 bases spanning the gap. Per germline, CDR1 MDHEN and CDR2 SYDVKM. The CDR3 nucleotides are TGTGCCAGCACTTATTACCGGGACACCTCCTATAATTCACCCCTCCACTTT. Amino acids: CASTYYRDTSYNSPLHF.